These 32 T cell receptor beta chains share one sample of origin, sequenced in a study of blood T cells in healthy people across ages. Then a second PCR, running roughly 7 to 11 cycles, was carried out with a sample-barcoded 5' primer and a J-beta primer mix. TCRdb re-analysed the 5' RACE reads in MiXCR, keeping a single row per CDR3 protein. The sample records hundreds of thousands of distinct CDR3 sequences, 25% to 35% being singletons. The specimen sequenced was blood. The source of these receptors is a woman older than 75 in good health.

This clonotype was observed many times. This chain joins TRBV2 and TRBJ1-5; no clear D gene. V gave up 6 bases and J gave up 2 bases, with 11 bases separating them. The CDR3 contains 14 residues. CDR1 SNHLY and CDR2 FYNNEI come from the germline V gene. CDR3 amino acids: CASRRREGNQPQHF. The CDR3 nucleotides read TGTGCCAGCAGACGACGGGAGGGCAATCAGCCCCAGCATTTT.

With regard to this clonotype: A much larger clone lies one base from this, so it may be a read error. This chain joins TRBV5-1 and TRBJ2-1; 7 nucleotides align to TRBD1. Looked up from germline, CDR1 is SGHRS and CDR2 is YFSETQ. CDR3 length equals 13 residues. Trimming at V came to 4 bases and at J to 13 bases, leaving 11 bases not matched to a gene. CDR3 nucleotide sequence: TGCGCCAGCAGCATTACAGGGGAAGAGACCCAGTTCTTC. It is translated as CASSITGEETQFF.

This clonotype was seen at least ten times. Here the CDR3 reads CASSSHHEQFF. The CDR3 bases are TGTGCCAGCTCATCACACCATGAGCAGTTCTTC. The chain has TRBV18 and TRBJ2-1; D not certain. This CDR3 region has 11 residues. V was shortened by 5 bases and J by 8 bases, with 7 bases between the two germline ends. The germline CDR1 and CDR2 sequences are KGHSH and LQKENI. The variable domain in full, completed from reference TRBV18 and TRBJ2-1, reads NAGVMQNPRHLVRRRGQEARLRCSPMKGHSHVYWYRQLPEEGLKFMVYLQKENIIDESGMPKERFSAEFPKEGPSILRIQQVVRGDSAAYFCASSSHHEQFFGPGTRLTVL.

The sample holds a few counts of this clonotype. The V call is TRBV2, the J call TRBJ1-5, with a possible D match to TRBD1 (6 bases). Trimming left V 6 bases short and J 10 bases short, with 22 bases between. Per germline, CDR1 SNHLY and CDR2 FYNNEI. This CDR3 spans 15 amino acids. The CDR3, as DNA: TGTGCCAGCAGGCTAATTGGAGGGTCAGGGGTACCCCAGCATTTT. Translation gives CASRLIGGSGVPQHF.

Many counts were recorded for this clonotype. The chain uses TRBV7-2 and TRBJ2-5; tentatively, D is TRBD1 (6 bases). CDR1 is SGHTA, CDR2 FQGNSA, per germline. The V gene lost 2 bases and the J gene lost 3 bases, with 10 bases spanning the gap. This CDR3 spans 14 amino acids. The CDR3 protein is CASSLWGHKETQYF. In DNA form, the CDR3 reads TGTGCCAGCAGCTTATGGGGACACAAAGAGACCCAGTACTTC.

This clonotype was picked up a small number of times. CDR3 protein: CSARDYRDGYTF. CDR3 bases: TGCAGTGCTAGAGATTACAGGGATGGCTACACCTTC. V usage is TRBV20-1 and J usage is TRBJ1-2, with D possibly being TRBD1 (6 bases). The CDR3 consists of 12 residues. Looked up from germline, CDR1 is DFQATT and CDR2 is SNEGSKA (reference sequence). V gave up 0 bases and J gave up 6 bases, with 8 bases separating them.

A note on this clonotype: A read error may explain this, as a much larger clone is one base away. The gene calls are TRBV12-3 or TRBV12-4 and TRBJ2-4; possible D gene TRBD1, 8 bases. The J call may be in error: the DNA end matches TRBJ2-5 better. The CDR3 has 17 residues. CDR3: CASSHDRGGDMGETQYF. CDR3 nucleotides: TGTGCCAGCAGCCACGACAGGGGAGGGGACATGGGAGAGACCCAGTACTTC.

Worth noting for this clonotype: An end of the junction does not agree with germline; a read error may underlie this. The rearrangement joins TRBV20-1 to TRBJ2-7; TRBD2 matches at 8 bases. The CDR3 totals 17 residues. The germline V gene has CDR1 DFQATT and CDR2 SNEGSKA (reference sequence). This chain's CDR3 is CSARDPTSSGDSYKQYF. The CDR3 bases are TGCAGTGCTAGAGACCCGACCAGTAGCGGGGACTCCTACAAGCAGTACTTC.

The table lists this clonotype with many counts. The V call is TRBV24-1, the J call TRBJ2-7; D is unresolved. This CDR3 is 12 amino acids long. Germline CDR1 reads KGHDR; CDR2 reads SFDVKD. V was pared by 3 bases and J by 4 bases, with 6 bases between. CDR3 sequence reads: CATSDEYYEQYF. In nucleotides, the CDR3 is TGTGCCACCAGTGATGAGTATTACGAGCAGTACTTC.

On this clonotype: A read error may be the cause here, since a much bigger clone is one base away. The rearrangement joins TRBV28 to TRBJ2-3; TRBD2 matches 7 bases. The CDR3 runs 14 residues. The germline CDR1 and CDR2 sequences are MDHEN and SYDVKM. CDR3: CVSRPGGGTDTQYF. CDR3 DNA: TGTGTCAGCAGGCCGGGGGGAGGCACAGATACGCAGTATTTT.

A word on this clonotype: At one end the junction does not follow the germline gene, possibly because of a read error. CDR3 protein: CAGSLAGPYGYTF. The CDR3 nucleotides are TGTGCCGGCAGTTTGGCGGGGCCGTACGGCTACACCTTC. The V gene is TRBV27, the J gene TRBJ1-2; tentative D call: TRBD1 (5 bases). The CDR3 is made up of 13 amino acids. Germline lookup yields CDR1 MNHEY and CDR2 SMNVEV (reference sequence).

This clonotype was seen many times. This sequence joins TRBV9 and TRBJ2-1; 7 bases line up with TRBD2. The CDR3 sequence is 15 residues long. The ends lost 2 bases at V and 0 bases at J; junction bases unmatched: 2. Germline CDR1 reads SGDLS; CDR2 reads YYNGEE. The CDR3 DNA follows: TGTGCCAGCAGCGTTAGCGGGTCCTCCTACAATGAGCAGTTCTTC. This sequence encodes CASSVSGSSYNEQFF.

This chain connects TRBV2 to TRBJ2-5; TRBD1 aligns across 12 bases. V dropped 6 bases and J dropped 5; count of bases not matched to a gene: 7. There are 15 residues in the CDR3. Germline CDR1 SNHLY, CDR2 FYNNEI. Here the CDR3 DNA reads TGTGCCAGCAGCTCGGGGACAGGGGGCTGGGAGACCCAGTACTTC. Amino acid sequence: CASSSGTGGWETQYF.

Regarding this clonotype: Mismatch with germline at one junction end may stem from a read error. The chain joins TRBV7-2 to TRBJ2-2, with 7 bases lining up with TRBD2. The CDR3 sequence is 17 residues long. Germline V lookup: CDR1 SGHTA, CDR2 FQGNSA. CDR3 loop: CASRKAGDAGRSGERFF. Written as DNA, the CDR3 is TGTGCCAGCAGAAAAGCTGGGGACGCGGGAAGGAGCGGGGAGCGGTTTTTT.

The CDR3 sequence is CASSPGPKETQYF. DNA for the CDR3: TGTGCCAGCTCACCAGGGCCGAAAGAGACCCAGTACTTC. The J gene is TRBJ2-5, the V gene TRBV18; D not certain. Germline loops: CDR1 KGHSH, CDR2 LQKENI. This CDR3 has 13 residues. Trimming cost V 2 bases and J 3 bases, with 7 bases left between them.

For this clonotype: The junction differs from germline at one of its ends, possibly a read error. The chain combines TRBV7-2 with TRBJ2-7; 7 nucleotides agree with TRBD1. This CDR3 spans 15 amino acids. Germline CDR1 is SGHTA and CDR2 is FQGNSA. CDR3 in amino acids: CASSPDRASSYVQYF. The CDR3, as DNA: TGTGCCAGCAGTCCAGACAGGGCGTCCTCCTACGTGCAGTACTTC.

V gene TRBV7-9 combines with J gene TRBJ2-2; D is possibly TRBD2 (6 bases). The V end was cut by 10 bases, the J end by 5 bases, with 14 bases between. The germline V gene encodes CDR1 SEHNR and CDR2 FQNEAQ (reference sequence). There are 13 residues in the CDR3. CDR3 in amino acids: CATGLSGTGELFF. CDR3 coding DNA: TGTGCCACGGGACTTTCGGGAACCGGGGAGCTGTTTTTT.

A word on this clonotype: This clone may be a read error of a much larger clone one base away. DNA for the CDR3: TGTGCCTGCACCAATATGGGACAGGGCTTAAGAGGCTACACCTTC. This encodes CACTNMGQGLRGYTF. The V gene is TRBV7-9, the J gene TRBJ1-2, with 9 bases matching TRBD1. V lost 11 bases and J lost 8; bases outside the gene matches: 18. The CDR3 contains 15 residues. The germline CDR1 and CDR2 sequences are SEHNR and FQNEAQ (reference sequence).

This clonotype was seen repeatedly, ten times or more. V usage is TRBV7-2 and J usage is TRBJ2-1; 7 nucleotides align to TRBD1. Germline values: CDR1 SGHTA, CDR2 FQGNSA. This CDR3 has 13 amino acids. Germline trimming cut 5 bases from V and 12 bases from J; bases unmatched to any gene: 10. DNA of the CDR3: TGTGCCAGCAGCCGACAAGACAGGGTTGGGCAGTTCTTC. Protein sequence: CASSRQDRVGQFF.

The chain carries TRBV20-1 and TRBJ1-2; D unclear. CDR1 and CDR2 from the germline V gene are DFQATT and SNEGSKA (reference sequence). The length of the CDR3 is 13 residues. V was clipped by 0 bases and J by 4 bases, with 9 bases between them. The CDR3 region has the DNA TGCAGTGCTAGAGATTTCAAGGGCTATGGCTACACCTTC. Protein: CSARDFKGYGYTF.

Turning to this clonotype: Sequence at one end of the junction differs from germline and may be a read error. The chain is built from TRBV2 and TRBJ2-7; D may match TRBD1 or TRBD2 (5 bases each). The germline CDR1 and CDR2 sequences are SNHLY and FYNNEI. The CDR3 runs 14 residues. The CDR3 spells CASSPNDLGGTQCF. DNA for the CDR3: TGTGCCAGCAGTCCTAATGACTTAGGTGGGACCCAGTGCTTC.

This chain joins TRBV25-1 and TRBJ2-1; TRBD2 is a possible D gene (7 bases). The germline V gene has CDR1 MGHDK and CDR2 SYGVNS. The CDR3 totals 15 residues. Trimming cost V 6 bases and J 3 bases, with 15 bases left between them. The CDR3 protein is CASRNEGGGYNEQFF. The CDR3 coding sequence is TGTGCCAGCAGGAATGAGGGGGGGGGCTACAATGAGCAGTTCTTC.

This chain links TRBV11-2 with TRBJ2-1; D remains ambiguous. There are 14 residues in the CDR3. Germline CDR1 and CDR2: SGHAT and FQNNGV. The ends were cut back, 5 bases at V and 12 bases at J, with 20 bases in the middle. The CDR3 sequence: CASSQNWEPRLQFF. In DNA, the CDR3 is TGTGCCAGCAGCCAAAACTGGGAACCTCGCTTGCAGTTCTTC. Full variable domain (outside the CDR3, taken from reference TRBV11-2 and TRBJ2-1): EAGVAQSPRYKIIEKRQSVAFWCNPISGHATLYWYQQILGQGPKLLIQFQNNGVVDDSQLPKDRFSAERLKGVDSTLKIQPAKLEDSAVYLCASSQNWEPRLQFFGPGTRLTVL.

There are many counts of this clonotype. The CDR3: CASSFRDVRGGYTF. The CDR3 DNA is TGTGCCAGCAGCTTCCGGGACGTAAGAGGGGGCTACACCTTC. The rearrangement links TRBV7-2 to TRBJ1-2; a weak D match, TRBD1 (5 bases). CDR3 length: 14 amino acids. Trimming cost V 3 bases and J 8 bases, with 16 bases left between them. Per the germline V gene, CDR1 is SGHTA and CDR2 is FQGNSA.

V gene TRBV10-3 combines with J gene TRBJ2-7, with D possibly TRBD2 on 7 matching bases. Looked up from germline, CDR1 is ENHRY and CDR2 is SYGVKD. The CDR3 has 16 residues. Between the trimmed V and J ends, which lost 6 bases and 0 bases, there was a span of 18 bases. The CDR3 loop reads CAISRRGARSSYEQYF. CDR3 nucleotide sequence: TGTGCCATCAGCCGACGGGGGGCCAGGAGCTCCTACGAGCAGTACTTC.

The rearrangement joins TRBV6-5 to TRBJ1-6; no clear D gene. The CDR3 totals 15 residues. The V end was cut by 2 bases, the J end by 7 bases, with 12 bases between. Looked up from germline, CDR1 is MNHEY and CDR2 is SVGAGI. Here the CDR3 DNA reads TGTGCCAGCAGTTACGACCGAGCCCTAAATTCACCCCTCCACTTT. It codes for CASSYDRALNSPLHF.

This chain uses TRBV7-2 with TRBJ1-4, with a weak D call TRBD1 (6 bases). Germline values: CDR1 SGHTA, CDR2 FQGNSA. This CDR3 comprises 14 residues. Deletions cut 2 bases from V and 8 bases from J, with 12 bases between. In DNA form, the CDR3 reads TGTGCCAGCAGCTTACTGGGGGCAGGGGAAAAACTGTTTTTT. Translation gives CASSLLGAGEKLFF.

This clonotype was counted ten times or more. The chain carries TRBV20-1 and TRBJ2-1, with 7 bases that match TRBD1. Germline CDR1 reads DFQATT; CDR2 reads SNEGSKA (reference sequence). V dropped 6 bases and J dropped 2; count of bases not matched to a gene: 7. The CDR3 has 14 residues. CDR3 DNA: TGCAGTGCCCAATCTCAGGGGGCCTACAATGAGCAGTTCTTC. Residues: CSAQSQGAYNEQFF.

Concerning this clonotype: Just one base apart from a much larger clone, this may be a read error. The V and J genes are TRBV4-2 and TRBJ2-1; maybe TRBD2 (6 bases). CDR3 length: 14 amino acids. Trimming cost V 3 bases and J 13 bases, with 19 bases left between them. Per the germline V gene, CDR1 is LGHNA and CDR2 is YNFKEQ. CDR3 sequence: CASSQNVGGETQFF. The CDR3 DNA follows: TGTGCCAGCAGCCAGAACGTGGGAGGAGAGACCCAGTTCTTC.

The CDR3 DNA is TGCAGCGTTCGAGGGGCGGGGGGGGGCACAGATACGCAGTATTTT. Its translation is CSVRGAGGGTDTQYF. This chain links TRBV29-1 with TRBJ2-3; 9 bases agree with TRBD2. CDR1 SQVTM and CDR2 ANQGSEA come from the germline V gene. CDR3 length: 15 amino acids. Trimming took 5 bases from V and 1 from J; bases not matched to a gene: 7.

Turning to this clonotype: A much larger clonotype is one base distant, so this may be a read error. V usage is TRBV3-1 and J usage is TRBJ2-3; D possibly corresponds to TRBD1 (5 bases). This CDR3 spans 15 amino acids. Germline V gene lookup returns CDR1 LGHDT and CDR2 YNNKEL (reference sequence). CDR3 sequence reads: CANSQGSISTDTQYF. The CDR3 coding sequence is TGTGCCAACAGCCAGGGTTCAATCAGCACAGATACGCAGTATTTT.

In its sample, this clonotype was seen a few times. V and J are TRBV4-3 and TRBJ2-7, with TRBD2 matching over 11 bases. V shed 0 bases and J 10 bases; nucleotides not matched to a gene: 17. Germline V gives CDR1 LGHNA, CDR2 YSLEER. This CDR3 region has 18 residues. This chain's CDR3 is CASSQEQGTSGGFASQYF. Here the CDR3 DNA reads TGCGCCAGCAGCCAAGAGCAGGGGACTAGCGGAGGTTTTGCGTCCCAGTACTTC.